The clone carrying this T cell receptor beta chain was counted only a few times. The data originate from a study of blood T cell repertoires in COVID-19. As for the study in general: The samples span acute and convalescent COVID-19 from the United States, Italy and Spain.

Data came from immunoSEQ multiplex PCR; TCRdb stores just in-frame clones and leaves some out. The sample has 30,000 to 35,000 clones, approximately 80% seen once; the top ten hold roughly 7.3%. Trimming removed 0 bases from V and 2 bases from J; junction bases left unmatched: 3. The CDR3 extends over 15 amino acids. Germline loops: CDR1 SGHRS, CDR2 YFSETQ. The sequence derives from an older woman with acute or convalescent COVID-19. The specimen was peripheral blood. The chain links TRBV5-1 to TRBJ1-1; 8 bases fit TRBD1. The CDR3 protein is CASSLVGQGNTEAFF. CDR3 coding DNA: TGCGCCAGCAGCTTGGTAGGACAGGGAAACACTGAAGCTTTCTTT.